This T cell receptor beta chain appears in the sequencing data of a study of tumor-infiltrating lymphocytes in primary liver carcinoma. This CDR3 is 15 amino acids long. Germline V gives CDR1 LNHDA, CDR2 SQIVND (reference sequence). Unsorted bulk tissue, about 17-34 mg of it, served as the source for co-extraction of RNA and DNA. The authors made TCR beta cDNA from approximately 500 ng total RNA with a constant-region primer. Investigators got TCR beta libraries out of three nested multiplex PCR rounds, done with slightly modified ARM-PCR. The two initial PCR rounds, 9 to 11 cycles each, used TRBV1-TRBV30 forward and C-beta reverse primers. TCRdb ran MiXCR on the multiplex PCR reads and lists one entry per CDR3 protein. This table has about 120,000 distinct CDR3 sequences, approximately 71% appearing once. About this clonotype itself: A much larger clone lies a single base off, so this may be a read error.

The V gene is TRBV19, the J gene TRBJ2-5; 13 bases fit TRBD2. Sequenced material: tumor-adjacent normal liver tissue. The TCR originated in a woman aged 60-75 years with primary liver carcinoma and hepatitis B virus infection. The CDR3 DNA reads TGTGCCAGTTCGACTAGCGGGAGGTACCATGAGACCCAGTACTTC. Amino acids: CASSTSGRYHETQYF.